This TCR beta chain was profiled in a study of OX40 agonist ivuxolimab in advanced cancers. Trimming removed 0 bases at V and 7 bases at J, with 8 bases between. The CDR3 sequence is 13 residues long. Germline CDR1 and CDR2: SGDLS and YYNGEE. Sequenced by immunoSEQ multiplex PCR; TCRdb stores in-frame clones only, minus some. The table lists some 99,000 clones, roughly 94% of them singletons. This chain joins TRBV9 and TRBJ2-1; no firm D call. The clonotype was recovered from an adult with an advanced solid tumor such as melanoma, head and neck, liver or kidney cancer. The material sequenced was CD4+ or CD8+ T cells sorted from blood, taken in a trial of the OX40 agonist ivuxolimab. The CDR3 sequence: CASSVGYWNEQFF. CDR3 in DNA: TGTGCCAGCAGCGTAGGCTACTGGAATGAGCAGTTCTTC.